Presented here are 11 T cell receptor beta chains from one specimen sequenced in a study of shared clonotypes between healthy human individuals. CD45RO-negative, CCR7-selected cells formed the naive CD8 fraction, which excluded terminally differentiated effector memory CD45RA+ cells. Measured with immunoSEQ multiplex PCR; TCRdb has only the in-frame clones, and not every one. The sample yields about 650,000 clones, nearly 97% seen once. The sequencing input was naive CD8+ T cells sorted from blood. The source of these receptors is a woman aged 25 to 39 in good health.

This rearrangement joins TRBV27 to TRBJ1-5; D gene uncertain. The CDR3 has 13 residues. V was pared by 4 bases and J by 0 bases, with 4 bases between. CDR1 MNHEY and CDR2 SMNVEV come from the germline V gene (reference sequence). CDR3 amino acids: CASSSYSNQPQHF. The CDR3 coding sequence is TGTGCCAGCAGTTCGTATAGCAATCAGCCCCAGCATTTT.

The genes are TRBV7-9 and TRBJ2-5; no clear D gene. The CDR3 is 14 residues long. V was pared by 1 base and J by 5 bases, with 11 bases between. Germline-derived CDR1 and CDR2 are SEHNR and FQNEAQ (reference sequence). The CDR3 region has the DNA TGTGCCAGCAGCTTAGTAGTACCCGGGGAGACCCAGTACTTC. Protein sequence: CASSLVVPGETQYF. Full variable domain (outside the CDR3, taken from reference TRBV7-9 and TRBJ2-5): DTGVSQNPRHKITKRGQNVTFRCDPISEHNRLYWYRQTLGQGPEFLTYFQNEAQLEKSRLLSDRFSAERPKGSFSTLEIQRTEQGDSAMYLCASSLVVPGETQYFGPGTRLLVL.

The rearrangement joins TRBV13 to TRBJ2-7; D perhaps matches TRBD2 (5 bases). This CDR3 has 16 amino acids. The ends were cut back, 0 bases at V and 9 bases at J, with 21 bases in the middle. CDR1 PRHDT and CDR2 FYEKMQ come from the germline V gene (reference sequence). The CDR3 region is CASSLGKGASLEGQYF. CDR3 nucleotide sequence: TGTGCCAGCAGCTTAGGCAAGGGAGCTAGCCTCGAGGGGCAGTACTTC.

The chain recombines TRBV5-1 with TRBJ2-1; possibly TRBD1 or TRBD2 for D (5 bases each). Trimming took 4 bases from V and 8 from J, leaving 22 bases between them. Germline CDR1 is SGHRS and CDR2 is YFSETQ. This CDR3 contains 16 residues. The CDR3 DNA is TGCGCCAGCAGCCTCTCACTAGGCCACCTGGGGGATGAGCAGTTCTTC. Translated, it gives CASSLSLGHLGDEQFF. Full variable domain (rest looked up from reference TRBV5-1 and TRBJ2-1): KAGVTQTPRYLIKTRGQQVTLSCSPISGHRSVSWYQQTPGQGLQFLFEYFSETQRNKGNFPGRFSGRQFSNSRSEMNVSTLELGDSALYLCASSLSLGHLGDEQFFGPGTRLTVL.

The chain carries TRBV28 and TRBJ1-2; D unresolved. This CDR3 has 13 amino acids. CDR1 and CDR2 from the germline V gene are MDHEN and SYDVKM. V dropped 6 bases and J dropped 3 bases, with 11 bases sitting between them. The DNA of the CDR3 is TGTGCCAGCAGCCTCCGGACTCACTATGGCTACACCTTC. Protein: CASSLRTHYGYTF.

In DNA form, the CDR3 reads TGTGCCAGCATCGAAAAATGGACTAGCGGGACCTCCTACGAGCAGTACTTC. Translating it yields CASIEKWTSGTSYEQYF. The chain has TRBV27 and TRBJ2-7; 12 bases are a match to TRBD2. There are 17 residues in the CDR3. From germline, CDR1 is MNHEY and CDR2 SMNVEV (reference sequence). V shed 7 bases, J shed 0 bases, and the junction held 10 bases outside the gene matches.

The chain recombines TRBV5-6 with TRBJ1-5; D remains unclear. Germline V gene sequence: CDR1 SGHDT, CDR2 YYEEEE. Trimming removed 4 bases at V and 4 bases at J, with 6 bases between. This CDR3 has 12 amino acids. CDR3 amino acids: CASSAENQPQHF. CDR3 nucleotide sequence: TGTGCCAGCAGCGCGGAGAATCAGCCCCAGCATTTT.

The genes are TRBV5-6 and TRBJ2-7; no clear D. Germline V gene data show CDR1 as SGHDT and CDR2 as YYEEEE. This CDR3 is built from 13 residues. Trimming shortened V by 1 base and J by 2 bases, and 7 bases separated the two germline ends. CDR3 loop: CASSLWPTYEQYF. The CDR3 DNA reads as TGTGCCAGCAGCTTGTGGCCAACCTACGAGCAGTACTTC.

V and J are TRBV19 and TRBJ2-1; D possibly corresponds to TRBD2 (6 bases). Germline CDR1 is LNHDA and CDR2 is SQIVND (reference sequence). V lost 3 bases, J lost 4 bases, and 13 bases lay in between. There are 15 residues in the CDR3. The CDR3, as DNA: TGTGCCAGTAGTATCGACGGGAGCGGGTACAATGAGCAGTTCTTC. Protein: CASSIDGSGYNEQFF.

V gene TRBV27 combines with J gene TRBJ1-1; 10 nucleotides match TRBD1. This CDR3 has 12 residues. Germline CDR1 reads MNHEY; CDR2 reads SMNVEV (reference sequence). Losses at the gene ends were 6 bases for V and 5 bases for J; bases not matched to a gene: 0. The CDR3 region is CASRDRGTEAFF. CDR3 coding DNA: TGTGCCAGCAGGGACAGGGGGACTGAAGCTTTCTTT.

The sample holds one count of this clone. This chain joins TRBV28 and TRBJ2-2; D gene uncertain. The CDR3 is 14 residues long. CDR1 is MDHEN, CDR2 SYDVKM, per germline. The V and J ends lost 4 bases and 0 bases respectively, with 6 bases between them. This chain's CDR3 is CASSYTSNTGELFF. Here the CDR3 DNA reads TGTGCCAGCAGTTACACATCGAACACCGGGGAGCTGTTTTTT.